Presented here are 22 T cell receptor beta chains from one specimen sequenced in a study of blood T cell repertoires in COVID-19. Clones were read by immunoSEQ multiplex PCR, and TCRdb kept only the in-frame ones, dropping some. The table lists 150,000 to 200,000 clones, approximately 90% of them singletons. The sequencing input was peripheral blood. Source of these receptors: a man between 65 and 79 years old with active or convalescent COVID-19.

The V call is TRBV14, the J call TRBJ1-2; possibly TRBD1 for D (5 bases). V lost 2 bases to trimming and J lost 4 bases, with 14 bases between them. There are 15 residues in the CDR3. Germline V CDR1 and CDR2: SGHDN, FVKESK. Written as DNA, the CDR3 is TGTGCCAGCAGCCAATATGGGGGGAACCTCTATGGCTACACCTTC. The encoded protein is CASSQYGGNLYGYTF. The full variable domain, its missing parts supplied by reference TRBV14 and TRBJ1-2, is EAGVTQFPSHSVIEKGQTVTLRCDPISGHDNLYWYRRVMGKEIKFLLHFVKESKQDESGMPNNRFLAERTGGTYSTLKVQPAELEDSGVYFCASSQYGGNLYGYTFGSGTRLTVV.

The J gene is TRBJ2-7, the V gene TRBV9; TRBD2 agrees at 9 bases. CDR3 length: 17 residues. V shed 1 base and J 5 bases; nucleotides not matched to a gene: 13. Germline V gene lookup returns CDR1 SGDLS and CDR2 YYNGEE. CDR3 sequence reads: CASSVTPDSGRFNEQYF. The CDR3 DNA sequence: TGTGCCAGCAGCGTAACTCCAGACAGCGGGAGGTTCAACGAGCAGTACTTC.

The J gene is TRBJ2-7, the V gene TRBV6-5, with 7 nucleotides matching TRBD1. CDR1 MNHEY and CDR2 SVGAGI come from the germline V gene. J lost 1 base, V lost 6 bases, and 9 bases had no gene match. The CDR3 spans 15 residues. CDR3 bases: TGTGCCAGCAGCAGACAGGGTAGTCGGTCCTACGAGCAGTACTTC. It encodes CASSRQGSRSYEQYF.

The chain employs TRBV5-4 and TRBJ2-3, with unresolved D. Germline values: CDR1 SGHNT, CDR2 YYREEE (reference sequence). Trimming pared 4 bases from V and 2 bases from J, leaving 11 bases between. The CDR3 sequence is 14 residues long. The CDR3 loop reads CASSPSPITDTQYF. The CDR3 DNA follows: TGTGCCAGCAGCCCATCCCCAATCACAGATACGCAGTATTTT.

The chain links TRBV2 to TRBJ2-1; D gene unclear. This CDR3 has 16 amino acids. V was clipped by 5 bases and J by 0 bases, with 14 bases between them. Germline assignment: CDR1 SNHLY and CDR2 FYNNEI. The CDR3 bases are TGTGCCAGCAGTTTTCCCCTAGGAGTCTCCTACAATGAGCAGTTCTTC. The encoded protein is CASSFPLGVSYNEQFF.

The rearrangement links TRBV7-2 to TRBJ1-3; 12 bases match TRBD1. In germline, CDR1 is SGHTA, CDR2 FQGNSA. The CDR3 has 19 amino acids. Unmatched junction bases numbered 11, after V lost 5 bases and J lost 0 bases. In nucleotides, the CDR3 is TGTGCCAGCAGCCCGGGGACAGGGGGCTTTTCTCTCTCTGGAAACACCATATATTTT. Translating it yields CASSPGTGGFSLSGNTIYF.

This clone was seen more than once but under ten times. The chain has TRBV19 and TRBJ2-2; 9 nucleotides match TRBD1. The CDR3 is made up of 14 amino acids. In germline, CDR1 is LNHDA, CDR2 SQIVND (reference sequence). V lost 5 bases and J lost 6; bases outside the gene matches: 4. The CDR3 nucleotides read TGTGCCAGTAGTTTCACAGGGGGCCCCGGGGAGCTGTTTTTT. It codes for CASSFTGGPGELFF.

V and J are TRBV9 and TRBJ2-7; D might be TRBD2 (5 bases). V dropped 0 bases and J dropped 7 bases, with 11 bases sitting between them. The CDR3 contains 13 residues. CDR1 and CDR2 (germline): SGDLS, YYNGEE. The CDR3 nucleotides are TGTGCCAGCAGCGTAGTTGGCTCGGGGGAGCAGTACTTC. Translating it yields CASSVVGSGEQYF.

This clone is a singleton in its sample. This chain uses TRBV2 with TRBJ2-1; no clear D gene. The length of the CDR3 is 13 residues. CDR1 is SNHLY and CDR2 is FYNNEI in the germline V gene. Between the trimmed V and J ends, which lost 4 bases and 6 bases, there was a span of 10 bases. The CDR3 loop reads CASSGEPSNEQFF. The CDR3 bases are TGTGCCAGCAGTGGCGAACCTAGCAATGAGCAGTTCTTC.

The chain carries TRBV28 and TRBJ2-2; TRBD2 aligns across 10 bases. The germline V gene has CDR1 MDHEN and CDR2 SYDVKM. The CDR3 contains 18 residues. The trim removed 4 bases at V and 6 bases at J, leaving 14 bases unmatched. The CDR3 is CASSYRLAGQHRAGELFF. The CDR3 region has the DNA TGTGCCAGCAGTTACCGACTAGCGGGTCAACACAGGGCCGGGGAGCTGTTTTTT.

In its sample, this clone was seen once. The CDR3 DNA sequence: TGTGCCAGCAGCACGGGGACTAGCGGGAGGGCCGCCTACAATGAGCAGTTCTTC. Amino acids: CASSTGTSGRAAYNEQFF. This chain uses TRBV28 with TRBJ2-1, with 16 bases lining up with TRBD2. The CDR3 has 18 residues. J was trimmed by 2 bases and V by 6 bases; bases with no gene match: 7. Looked up from germline, CDR1 is MDHEN and CDR2 is SYDVKM.

J is TRBJ2-1 and V is TRBV19, with 13 bases matching TRBD2. The CDR3 runs to 17 residues. CDR1 and CDR2 (germline): LNHDA, SQIVND (reference sequence). V trimming: 5 bases; J trimming: 6 bases; junction bases outside the gene matches: 10. The CDR3 here is CASSSRLGTSGINEQFF. CDR3 DNA: TGTGCCAGTAGTTCCCGACTCGGGACTAGCGGGATCAATGAGCAGTTCTTC.

This sequence joins TRBV5-1 and TRBJ2-5; 9 bases align to TRBD2. Germline V lookup: CDR1 SGHRS, CDR2 YFSETQ. The CDR3 loop spans 15 amino acids. V lost 3 bases, J lost 3 bases, and 6 bases stayed unmatched. The CDR3 loop is CASSWGQRGEETQYF. The CDR3 coding sequence is TGCGCCAGCAGCTGGGGGCAGCGGGGGGAAGAGACCCAGTACTTC.

The rearrangement uses TRBV18 and TRBJ2-1, with D possibly matching TRBD1 (6 bases). Germline V lookup: CDR1 KGHSH, CDR2 LQKENI. The germline V and J ends were trimmed by 1 base and 6 bases, with 13 bases remaining between them. This CDR3 is built from 15 residues. DNA of the CDR3: TGTGCCAGCTCACCACAGGGACAAGGGGGCAATGAGCAGTTCTTC. It translates to CASSPQGQGGNEQFF.

The J gene is TRBJ1-2, the V gene TRBV9, with TRBD1 matching 7 bases. CDR1 and CDR2 from the germline V gene are SGDLS and YYNGEE. The V and J ends lost 3 bases and 8 bases, in that order; junction bases with no gene match: 22. The CDR3 sequence is 18 residues long. The CDR3 coding sequence is TGTGCCAGCAGCGACAGCCGTGGGACAGCCAGGGTATCGGGAGGCTACACCTTC. As protein: CASSDSRGTARVSGGYTF.

This clone has more than one count but fewer than ten. The chain links TRBV10-3 to TRBJ1-5; the D gene is possibly TRBD1 (6 bases). The CDR3 runs 11 residues. V was trimmed by 10 bases and J by 7 bases, leaving 11 bases between them. Germline loops: CDR1 ENHRY, CDR2 SYGVKD. The CDR3 sequence is CATGGQQPQHF. The CDR3, as DNA: TGTGCCACCGGGGGGCAACAGCCCCAGCATTTT.

The chain employs TRBV19 and TRBJ1-3, with D possibly being TRBD1 (6 bases). Germline-derived CDR1 and CDR2 are LNHDA and SQIVND (reference sequence). Trimming removed 6 bases from V and 0 bases from J, with 15 bases in between. The CDR3 extends over 16 amino acids. The CDR3 here is CASRRSRGASGNTIYF. The CDR3, as DNA: TGTGCCAGTAGAAGAAGTCGGGGGGCCTCTGGAAACACCATATATTTT. The full variable domain, with the rest looked up from reference TRBV19 and TRBJ1-3, is DGGITQSPKYLFRKEGQNVTLSCEQNLNHDAMYWYRQDPGQGLRLIYYSQIVNDFQKGDIAEGYSVSREKKESFPLTVTSAQKNPTAFYLCASRRSRGASGNTIYFGEGSWLTVV.

The CDR3 here is CASGAGSYEQYF. In nucleotides, the CDR3 is TGCGCCAGCGGGGCAGGGTCCTACGAGCAGTACTTC. The rearrangement uses TRBV10-1 and TRBJ2-7; tentative D call: TRBD1 (5 bases). Germline CDR1 reads WNHNN; CDR2 reads SYGVQD (reference sequence). The CDR3 runs to 12 residues. The V and J ends lost 8 bases and 1 base respectively, with 9 bases between them.

V is TRBV3-1 (or the pseudogene TRBV3-2) and J is TRBJ2-7; D uncertain. V was cut by 1 base and J by 3 bases, with 10 bases left in between. The CDR3 contains 14 residues. Germline values: CDR1 LGHDT, CDR2 YNNKEL (reference sequence). The CDR3 nucleotides are TGTGCCAGCAGCCAAGGGGCAGTAGGCTACGAGCAGTACTTC. It is translated as CASSQGAVGYEQYF.

The rearrangement links TRBV28 to TRBJ2-1; D unresolved. Germline V gene data show CDR1 as MDHEN and CDR2 as SYDVKM. The CDR3 has 14 amino acids. Between the trimmed V and J ends, which lost 6 bases and 0 bases, there was a span of 9 bases. CDR3 in DNA: TGTGCCAGCAGGCGAGGAAGCTCCTACAATGAGCAGTTCTTC. Its protein product is CASRRGSSYNEQFF.

V is TRBV2 and J is TRBJ2-3, with TRBD2 matching over 15 bases. The CDR3 runs to 19 residues. Germline CDR1 SNHLY, CDR2 FYNNEI. V was pared by 6 bases and J by 4 bases, with 14 bases of the junction left unmatched. The CDR3 DNA reads as TGTGCCAGCAGCCACGGAGGATCAGGACTAGCGGGAGGGCCAGATACGCAGTATTTT. It translates to CASSHGGSGLAGGPDTQYF.

V and J are TRBV28 and TRBJ1-3; D is ambiguous. Looked up from germline, CDR1 is MDHEN and CDR2 is SYDVKM. V lost 3 bases, J lost 2 bases, and 20 bases lay in between. CDR3 length: 18 amino acids. The CDR3 nucleotides read TGTGCCAGCAGTTTTAAAATTTCGTTGGGAGTTGCTGGAAACACCATATATTTT. The encoded protein is CASSFKISLGVAGNTIYF. Full variable domain (remainder filled in from reference TRBV28 and TRBJ1-3): DVKVTQSSRYLVKRTGEKVFLECVQDMDHENMFWYRQDPGLGLRLIYFSYDVKMKEKGDIPEGYSVSREKKERFSLILESASTNQTSMYLCASSFKISLGVAGNTIYFGEGSWLTVV.